Listed here are 20 T cell receptor beta chains from one sample, sequenced in a study of T cell changes during pregnancy in multiple sclerosis. Here immunoSEQ multiplex PCR was the method, and the copy in TCRdb shows in-frame clones only, minus some. The table includes tens of thousands of clones, 90% to 95% detected once. The specimen was CD4+ T cells from peripheral blood mononuclear cells, collected in the third trimester of pregnancy. The receptors come from a female donor in good health, enrolled as a control in a pregnancy study.

This chain uses TRBV7-8 with TRBJ1-2; 8 nucleotides align to TRBD1. This CDR3 comprises 14 residues. J was trimmed by 4 bases and V by 4 bases; bases with no gene match: 5. Germline CDR1 reads SGHVS; CDR2 reads FQNEAQ. CDR3 nucleotides: TGTGCCAGCAGCTCAAACAGGGGGGCCTATGGCTACACCTTC. It yields the protein CASSSNRGAYGYTF.

V gene TRBV7-9 combines with J gene TRBJ2-3; 9 nucleotides match TRBD1. CDR1 is SEHNR, CDR2 FQNEAQ, per germline (reference sequence). Trimming cost V 5 bases and J 0 bases; bases outside gene matches: 3. CDR3 length equals 15 residues. The CDR3 reads CASSPTGGSTDTQYF. CDR3 in DNA: TGTGCCAGCAGCCCGACAGGGGGTAGCACAGATACGCAGTATTTT.

The CDR3 DNA reads as TGTGCCTGGCGACAGGGGGACAGGGATGGCTACACCTTC. Translated: CAWRQGDRDGYTF. J is TRBJ1-2 and V is TRBV30; 9 bases align to TRBD1. CDR3 length: 13 amino acids. V shed 5 bases, J shed 6 bases, and the junction held 7 bases outside the gene matches. CDR1 is GTSNPN and CDR2 is SVGIG in the germline V gene (reference sequence).

This clone showed up just a few times. The V gene is TRBV6-5, the J gene TRBJ1-2; TRBD1 agrees at 7 bases. The CDR3 covers 14 residues. CDR1 is MNHEY, CDR2 SVGAGI, per germline. Trimming removed 4 bases from V and 4 bases from J; junction bases left unmatched: 6. The CDR3 sequence is CASSSRRQGYGYTF. The CDR3, as DNA: TGTGCCAGCAGTTCACGCAGACAGGGCTATGGCTACACCTTC.

The gene calls are TRBV27 and TRBJ2-2; D possibly corresponds to TRBD1 (6 bases). The germline V gene encodes CDR1 MNHEY and CDR2 SMNVEV (reference sequence). V gave up 6 bases and J gave up 8 bases, with 10 bases separating them. The CDR3 is 12 amino acids. The DNA of the CDR3 is TGTGCCAGCAGCAGGGGTGGGGGGGAGCTGTTTTTT. Translating it yields CASSRGGGELFF.

There are a few counts of this clone. This rearrangement joins TRBV30 to TRBJ1-1; weak D call: TRBD1 (6 bases). The V end was cut by 8 bases, the J end by 2 bases, with 12 bases between. The length of the CDR3 is 12 residues. Germline V gene lookup returns CDR1 GTSNPN and CDR2 SVGIG (reference sequence). The CDR3 bases are TGTGCCGGAAACAGGGATAACACTGAAGCTTTCTTT. Translating gives CAGNRDNTEAFF.

This clone was recorded once. The chain has TRBV14 and TRBJ1-2, with TRBD1 as a possible D gene (5 bases). V was clipped by 1 base and J by 0 bases, with 12 bases between them. Germline loops: CDR1 SGHDN, CDR2 FVKESK. This CDR3 contains 16 residues. The CDR3 coding sequence is TGTGCCAGCAGCCAAGTCCCAGGGCGTACTAACTATGGCTACACCTTC. Protein: CASSQVPGRTNYGYTF.

This clone showed up just once. This chain joins TRBV30 and TRBJ2-3; TRBD1 matches at 11 bases. Unmatched junction bases numbered 8, after V lost 3 bases and J lost 6 bases. The CDR3 spans 15 residues. Germline CDR1 GTSNPN, CDR2 SVGIG (reference sequence). The CDR3 region has the DNA TGTGCCTGGAGGATCGGACAGGGGGCAAGGGATACGCAGTATTTT. It is translated as CAWRIGQGARDTQYF.

This rearrangement joins TRBV7-2 to TRBJ2-7; 7 bases align to TRBD2. The germline gives CDR1 SGHTA, CDR2 FQGNSA. The CDR3 spans 15 residues. J lost 3 bases, V lost 5 bases, and 10 bases had no gene match. Here the CDR3 reads CASSPDPGGYYEQYF. CDR3 DNA sequence: TGTGCCAGCAGCCCTGACCCGGGGGGATACTACGAGCAGTACTTC.

This chain connects TRBV4-3 to TRBJ2-7; 11 bases map to TRBD2. Germline trimming cut 4 bases from V and 1 base from J; bases unmatched to any gene: 6. Germline lookup yields CDR1 LGHNA and CDR2 YSLEER. This CDR3 has 16 amino acids. The CDR3 reads CASSPGRLAGSYEQYF. The CDR3 coding sequence is TGCGCCAGCAGCCCAGGCAGACTAGCGGGATCCTACGAGCAGTACTTC.

This chain connects TRBV11-3 to TRBJ1-1, with a tentative D call TRBD1 (6 bases). V lost 6 bases to trimming and J lost 1 base, with 12 bases between them. Germline CDR1 is SGHNT and CDR2 is YENEEA. This CDR3 has 14 residues. CDR3 nucleotides: TGTGCCAGCAGTCCAGGACAGCAGAACACTGAAGCTTTCTTT. It codes for CASSPGQQNTEAFF.

This chain joins TRBV30 and TRBJ2-3; 12 bases fit TRBD2. After removal of 0 bases from V and 5 bases from J, the junction contained 9 bases not matched to a gene. Germline loops: CDR1 GTSNPN, CDR2 SVGIG (reference sequence). This CDR3 spans 17 amino acids. The CDR3 DNA follows: TGTGCCTGGAGTGTACTTAGGACTAGCGGGAATCAAGATACGCAGTATTTT. This translates into CAWSVLRTSGNQDTQYF.

The genes are TRBV4-3 and TRBJ1-2, with 8 bases that match TRBD1. This CDR3 comprises 14 residues. V shed 5 bases and J 6 bases; nucleotides not matched to a gene: 8. From germline, CDR1 is LGHNA and CDR2 YSLEER. CDR3: CASSANQGAHGYTF. The CDR3 DNA sequence: TGCGCCAGCAGCGCAAACCAGGGGGCGCATGGCTACACCTTC.

The chain carries TRBV9 and TRBJ2-1; possible D gene TRBD1, 5 bases. The CDR3 consists of 15 residues. The V end was cut by 2 bases, the J end by 0 bases, with 9 bases between. Germline assignment: CDR1 SGDLS and CDR2 YYNGEE. The CDR3 DNA sequence: TGTGCCAGCAGCGTCGGACACAGCTCCTACAATGAGCAGTTCTTC. It specifies CASSVGHSSYNEQFF. The whole variable domain, filled in from reference TRBV9 and TRBJ2-1, reads DSGVTQTPKHLITATGQRVTLRCSPRSGDLSVYWYQQSLDQGLQFLIQYYNGEERAKGNILERFSAQQFPDLHSELNLSSLELGDSALYFCASSVGHSSYNEQFFGPGTRLTVL.

J is TRBJ2-7 and V is TRBV4-3; tentative D call: TRBD1 (5 bases). V dropped 0 bases and J dropped 3 bases, with 18 bases sitting between them. Germline CDR1 is LGHNA and CDR2 is YSLEER. CDR3 length equals 17 residues. The CDR3 loop reads CASSQDKRLLQGYEQYF. CDR3 coding DNA: TGCGCCAGCAGCCAAGATAAGAGACTTCTTCAGGGCTACGAGCAGTACTTC.

This clone showed up just once. The V and J genes are TRBV9 and TRBJ1-2, with 7 positions matching TRBD1. The CDR3 is 16 residues long. Germline lookup yields CDR1 SGDLS and CDR2 YYNGEE. Unmatched junction bases numbered 9, after V lost 1 base and J lost 3 bases. CDR3 nucleotide sequence: TGTGCCAGCAGCGTATTGAGAGGGGGCTTAGACTATGGCTACACCTTC. This translates into CASSVLRGGLDYGYTF.

V is TRBV7-8 and J is TRBJ1-2; D unclear. Trimming shortened V by 0 bases and J by 4 bases, and 12 bases separated the two germline ends. CDR1 SGHVS and CDR2 FQNEAQ come from the germline V gene. The CDR3 totals 15 residues. The CDR3: CASSLAFYSLYGYTF. DNA of the CDR3: TGTGCCAGCAGCTTAGCGTTCTACAGCCTCTATGGCTACACCTTC.

V is TRBV6-1 and J is TRBJ2-7; no definite D call. The CDR3 runs to 14 residues. V was cut by 6 bases and J by 0 bases, with 12 bases left in between. Looked up from germline, CDR1 is MNHNS and CDR2 is SASEGT. In DNA form, the CDR3 reads TGTGCCAGCAGGAACCGGTATACCTCCTACGAGCAGTACTTC. Translation gives CASRNRYTSYEQYF.

The J gene is TRBJ1-5, the V gene TRBV10-3; D not certain. Germline CDR1 is ENHRY and CDR2 is SYGVKD. V was clipped by 9 bases and J by 7 bases, with 16 bases between them. The CDR3 runs 13 residues. DNA for the CDR3: TGTGCCATAAAGCCTGAGGGTCGGCAGCCCCAGCATTTT. This encodes CAIKPEGRQPQHF.

The chain has TRBV11-3 and TRBJ2-7, with D possibly being TRBD1 (5 bases). The CDR3 is 16 amino acids. Germline V CDR1 and CDR2: SGHNT, YENEEA. Trimming took off 1 base at V and 1 base at J, with 14 bases between the two ends. This CDR3 is CASSLGWSKGSYEQYF. As DNA, the CDR3 is TGTGCCAGCAGCTTAGGGTGGTCCAAGGGGTCCTACGAGCAGTACTTC. Full variable domain (missing parts from reference TRBV11-3 and TRBJ2-7): EAGVVQSPRYKIIEKKQPVAFWCNPISGHNTLYWYLQNLGQGPELLIRYENEEAVDDSQLPKDRFSAERLKGVDSTLKIQPAELGDSAVYLCASSLGWSKGSYEQYFGPGTRLTVT.